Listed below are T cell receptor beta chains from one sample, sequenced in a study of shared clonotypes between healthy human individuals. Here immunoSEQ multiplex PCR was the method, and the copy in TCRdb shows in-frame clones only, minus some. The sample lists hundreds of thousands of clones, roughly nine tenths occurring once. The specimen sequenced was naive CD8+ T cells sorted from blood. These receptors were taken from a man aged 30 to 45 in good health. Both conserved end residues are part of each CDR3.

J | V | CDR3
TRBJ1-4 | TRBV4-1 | CASSQDLRNNEKLFF
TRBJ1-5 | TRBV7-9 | CASRGGEGQPQHF
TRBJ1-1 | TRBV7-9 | CASRPNWEVPTEAFF
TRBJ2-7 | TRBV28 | CASSPREGVYEQYF
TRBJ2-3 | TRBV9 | CASSDAGSDTQYF
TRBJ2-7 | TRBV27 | CASRTRGSSYEQYF
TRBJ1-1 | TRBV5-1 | CASSLRQGNTEAFF
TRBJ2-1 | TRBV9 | CASSVGLAGANNEQFF
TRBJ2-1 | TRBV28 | CASSSTSNEQFF
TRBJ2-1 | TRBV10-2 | CASSGLPNEQFF
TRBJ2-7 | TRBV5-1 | CASSSGQGMAYEQYF
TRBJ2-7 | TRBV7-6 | CASSLGTGPSYEQYF
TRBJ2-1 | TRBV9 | CASSSASEQFF
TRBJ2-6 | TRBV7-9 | CASSQPRGRITGANVLTF
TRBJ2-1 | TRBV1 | CTSSQEKDRTTNEQFF
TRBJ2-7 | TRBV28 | CASSFASVRTSYEQYF
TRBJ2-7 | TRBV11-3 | CASSGQNSGNSYEQYF
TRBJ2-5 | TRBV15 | CATSRLDSGLALQETQYF
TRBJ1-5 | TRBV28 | CASSLWANQPQHF
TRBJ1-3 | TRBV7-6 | CASSPLKISGNTIYF
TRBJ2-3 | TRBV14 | CASSRRGLSTDTQYF
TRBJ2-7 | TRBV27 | CASSLGQGARGLYF
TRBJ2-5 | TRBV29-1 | CSVERGQETQYF
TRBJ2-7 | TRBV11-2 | CASSVSGANSYEQYF
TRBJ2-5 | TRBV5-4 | CASSLSGTGRRAGQETQYF
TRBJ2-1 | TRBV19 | CASSIVGGPPRGNEQFF
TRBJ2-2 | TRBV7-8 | CASSLWIGELFF
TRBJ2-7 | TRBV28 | CASSGLAGGAYEQYF
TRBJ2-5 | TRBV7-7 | CASSLSWQETQYF
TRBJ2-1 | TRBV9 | CASSVAEYYNEQFF
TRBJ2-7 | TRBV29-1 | CSVMGTSHSYEQYF
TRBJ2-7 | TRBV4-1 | CASSQRVSYEQYF
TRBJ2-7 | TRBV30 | CAWSAGIAYEQYF
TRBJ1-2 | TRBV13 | CASSQRGSHGYTF
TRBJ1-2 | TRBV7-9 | CASGDDGPSYGYTF
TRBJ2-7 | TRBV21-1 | CASSKGGQGDYEQYF
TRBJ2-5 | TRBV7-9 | CASSPPTGNSETQYF
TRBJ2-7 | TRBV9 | CASSVGGSYEQYF
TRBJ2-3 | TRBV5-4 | CASSLKIGGRASCCTDTQYF
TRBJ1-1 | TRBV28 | CASSFGLGTYTEAFF
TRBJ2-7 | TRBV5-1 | CASSLGQGAQYEQYF
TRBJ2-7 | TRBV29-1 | CSVVGTGDYEQYF
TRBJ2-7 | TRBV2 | CASSEATGGAYEQYF
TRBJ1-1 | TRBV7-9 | CASSSGVGHLGAEAFF
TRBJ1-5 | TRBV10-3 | CAISEERLNQPQHF